What follows are 5 T cell receptor beta chains derived from one specimen sequenced in a study of CD8 T cells in ankylosing spondylitis. A single record per CDR3 protein comes from TCRdb applying MiXCR to the 5' RACE reads. The data hold tens of thousands of distinct CDR3 sequences, with about 5% observed a single time. Sequencing was performed on blood, either unsorted or a sorted T cell fraction (not recorded which). Every receptor here comes from a male donor with ankylosing spondylitis or in good health (not recorded which).

This clonotype occurred a few times. V is TRBV7-2 and J is TRBJ1-1; D call uncertain. V was trimmed by 5 bases and J by 4 bases, leaving 20 bases between them. The CDR3 covers 16 residues. Germline lookup yields CDR1 SGHTA and CDR2 FQGNSA. CDR3 DNA: TGTGCCAGCAGCACCACGGCGGGGTTGGGGTTCACTGAAGCTTTCTTT. Translation gives CASSTTAGLGFTEAFF.

This clonotype was seen many times. V and J are TRBV9 and TRBJ2-2; possible D gene TRBD1, 6 bases. Germline V CDR1 and CDR2: SGDLS, YYNGEE. The CDR3 extends over 13 amino acids. Between the trimmed V and J ends, which lost 3 bases and 6 bases, there was a span of 9 bases. The CDR3 DNA reads TGTGCCAGCAGCGACAGGGTGGCCGGGGAGCTGTTTTTT. Protein: CASSDRVAGELFF.

This clonotype was picked up many times. This sequence joins TRBV18 and TRBJ1-3; 7 nucleotides line up with TRBD1. V lost 5 bases, J lost 0 bases, and 7 bases stayed unmatched. Germline V gene sequence: CDR1 KGHSH, CDR2 LQKENI. CDR3 size: 16 residues. The CDR3 DNA is TGTGCCAGCTCAAAAAGGGACAGAGGCTCTGGAAACACCATATATTTT. Protein product: CASSKRDRGSGNTIYF.

This clonotype was observed many times. CDR3 sequence reads: CASRMGQGNTEAFF. The CDR3 DNA sequence: TGCGCCAGCAGAATGGGACAGGGGAACACTGAAGCTTTCTTT. The chain combines TRBV5-1 with TRBJ1-1; 9 positions agree with TRBD1. Germline CDR1 SGHRS, CDR2 YFSETQ. This CDR3 region has 14 residues. The V and J ends lost 5 bases and 1 base, in that order; junction bases with no gene match: 3.

This clonotype was detected many times. The genes are TRBV18 and TRBJ1-4, with TRBD1 identical over 7 bases. This CDR3 spans 17 amino acids. The germline V gene has CDR1 KGHSH and CDR2 LQKENI. J lost 5 bases, V lost 3 bases, and 12 bases had no gene match. The CDR3 DNA reads TGTGCCAGCTCACCCCCTCAGGGGGGCACCCGGAATGAAAAACTGTTTTTT. This encodes CASSPPQGGTRNEKLFF.